These T cell receptor beta chains were read from a single sample in a study of T cells after yellow fever vaccination. TCRdb itself ran the 5' RACE reads through MiXCR, one entry per CDR3 protein. The data hold 150,000 to 200,000 distinct CDR3 sequences, with approximately 9.7% observed a single time. Sequences were derived from CD8+ T cells sorted from PBMCs, sampled 45 days after the yellow fever booster vaccination. These receptors all come from a man younger than 35 who received the YFV17D yellow fever vaccine. Each CDR3 is given with its conserved first and last residue. Fields, in order: D gene, J gene, clone size, V gene, CDR3 protein, CDR3 DNA. D genes are given only for firm matches. Clone size is given for some rows only: seen once, a few or many times, or a class if the clone is expanded.

TRBD1	TRBJ2-5	few	TRBV7-2	CASSLLGGLETQYF	TGTGCCAGCAGCTTACTAGGGGGCTTGGAGACCCAGTACTTC
TRBD1	TRBJ2-1	NA	TRBV20-1	CSASTPGTGSHHEQFF	TGCAGTGCTAGCACTCCCGGGACAGGCTCGCATCATGAGCAGTTCTTC
NA	TRBJ2-3	few	TRBV6-5	CASSYLLDSRTQYF	TGTGCCAGCAGCTACCTCCTGGACTCGAGGACGCAGTATTTT
NA	TRBJ2-6	NA	TRBV10-3	CAISDRGTHSGANVLTF	TGTGCCATCAGTGATAGGGGGACGCACTCTGGGGCCAACGTCCTGACTTTC
TRBD1	TRBJ1-2	few	TRBV7-9	CASRETGDGYTF	TGTGCCAGCAGGGAAACAGGGGACGGCTACACCTTC
TRBD2	TRBJ2-5	few	TRBV11-2	CASSLEWLAGKQETQYF	TGTGCCAGCAGCTTAGAGTGGCTAGCGGGGAAACAAGAGACCCAGTACTTC
NA	TRBJ1-1	few	TRBV4-2	CASSPGGAGTEAFF	TGTGCCAGCAGCCCGGGGGGGGCAGGCACTGAAGCTTTCTTT
NA	TRBJ2-5	many	TRBV27	CASSLMGGTQYF	TGTGCCAGCAGCCTCATGGGGGGGACCCAGTACTTC
NA	TRBJ2-1	many	TRBV27	CASSPGGLNEQFF	TGTGCCAGCAGTCCCGGGGGTTTGAATGAGCAGTTCTTC
NA	TRBJ2-7	few	TRBV19	CASSNGGTYEQYF	TGTGCCAGTAGTAATGGGGGGACCTACGAGCAGTACTTC
TRBD1	TRBJ2-7	NA	TRBV29-1	CSVEWLGQGTYEQYF	TGCAGCGTTGAATGGTTGGGACAGGGAACCTACGAGCAGTACTTC
NA	TRBJ2-2	few	TRBV19	CASLPGPIFTGELFF	TGTGCCAGCCTACCGGGACCAATTTTCACCGGGGAGCTGTTTTTT
TRBD2	TRBJ2-3	many	TRBV6-4	CASSDSASGGADTQYF	TGTGCCAGCAGTGACTCGGCTAGCGGGGGAGCAGATACGCAGTATTTT
NA	TRBJ2-5	few	TRBV10-3	CAISQGPETQYF	TGTGCCATCAGCCAGGGGCCGGAGACCCAGTACTTC
NA	TRBJ2-6	NA	TRBV6-4	CASSPKLFSGANVLTF	TGTGCCAGCAGCCCCAAATTGTTCTCTGGGGCCAACGTCCTGACTTTC
TRBD1	TRBJ1-1	NA	TRBV28	CASSLNRGGDTEAFF	TGTGCCAGCAGTTTAAACAGGGGAGGGGACACTGAAGCTTTCTTT
TRBD2	TRBJ2-3	many	TRBV27	CASSWTSGVSDTQYF	TGTGCCAGCAGTTGGACTAGCGGAGTTTCAGATACGCAGTATTTT